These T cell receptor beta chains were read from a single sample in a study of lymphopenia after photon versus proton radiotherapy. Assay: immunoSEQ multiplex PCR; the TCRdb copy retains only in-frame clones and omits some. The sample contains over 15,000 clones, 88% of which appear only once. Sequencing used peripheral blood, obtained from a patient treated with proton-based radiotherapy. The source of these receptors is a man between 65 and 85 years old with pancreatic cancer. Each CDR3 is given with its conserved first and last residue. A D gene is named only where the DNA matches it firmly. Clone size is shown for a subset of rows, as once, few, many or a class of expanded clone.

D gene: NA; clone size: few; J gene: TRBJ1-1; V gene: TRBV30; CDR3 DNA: TGTGCCTGGAGTGTACTAGCGGCGGGGAACACTGAAGCTTTCTTT; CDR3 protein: CAWSVLAAGNTEAFF
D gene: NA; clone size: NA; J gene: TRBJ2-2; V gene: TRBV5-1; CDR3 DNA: TGCGCCAGCAGCTTACTACAGGGAAGTGCCGGGGAGCTGTTTTTT; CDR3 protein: CASSLLQGSAGELFF
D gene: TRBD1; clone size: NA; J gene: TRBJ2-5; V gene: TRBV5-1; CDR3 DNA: TGCGCCAGCAGCTTGGGGACAGGGGGGCAAGAGACCCAGTACTTC; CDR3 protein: CASSLGTGGQETQYF
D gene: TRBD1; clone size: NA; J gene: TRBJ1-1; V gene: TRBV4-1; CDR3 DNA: TGCGCCAGCAGCCAAGAAAGCAGGGGGCGAAACCCTGAAGCTTTCTTT; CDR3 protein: CASSQESRGRNPEAFF
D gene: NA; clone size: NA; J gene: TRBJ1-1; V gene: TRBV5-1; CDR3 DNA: TGCGCCAGCAGTGATAACCTACTGAACACTGAAGCTTTCTTT; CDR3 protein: CASSDNLLNTEAFF
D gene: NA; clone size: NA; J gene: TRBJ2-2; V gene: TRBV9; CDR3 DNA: TGTGCCAGCAGCGGGAACACCGGGGAGCTGTTTTTT; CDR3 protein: CASSGNTGELFF
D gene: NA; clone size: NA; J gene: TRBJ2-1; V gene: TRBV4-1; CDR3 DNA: TGCGCCAGCAGCCAAGAGGAGGTGGGTACCTACAATGAGCAGTTCTTC; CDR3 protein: CASSQEEVGTYNEQFF
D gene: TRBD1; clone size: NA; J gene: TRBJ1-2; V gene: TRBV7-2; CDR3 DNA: TGTGCCAGCAGCGAAGGGGGCCCACCACCTCATGGCTACACCTTC; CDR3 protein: CASSEGGPPPHGYTF
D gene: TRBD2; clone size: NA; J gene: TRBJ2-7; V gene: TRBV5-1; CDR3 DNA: TGCGCCAGCAGCTTGGAGGGAGGGCACCTCTACGAGCAGTACTTC; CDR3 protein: CASSLEGGHLYEQYF
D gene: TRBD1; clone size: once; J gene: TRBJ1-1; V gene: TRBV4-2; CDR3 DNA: TGTGCCAGCAGCCAAGGACAGGGTAACACTGAAGCTTTCTTT; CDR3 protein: CASSQGQGNTEAFF
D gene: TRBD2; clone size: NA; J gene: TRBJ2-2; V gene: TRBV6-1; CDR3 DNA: TGTGCCAGCAGAAAGGGACTAGCGGACACCGGGGAGCTGTTTTTT; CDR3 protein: CASRKGLADTGELFF
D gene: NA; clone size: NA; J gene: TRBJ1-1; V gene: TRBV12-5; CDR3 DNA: TGTGCTAGTGGTTTTTTCCGGCGGGGTCTGAACACTGAAGCTTTCTTT; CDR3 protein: CASGFFRRGLNTEAFF
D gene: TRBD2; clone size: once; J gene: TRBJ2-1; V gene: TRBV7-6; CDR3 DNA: TGTGCCAGCAGCTTAGCGTCGGGACTACTTGTCTCCTACAATGAGCAGTTCTTC; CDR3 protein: CASSLASGLLVSYNEQFF
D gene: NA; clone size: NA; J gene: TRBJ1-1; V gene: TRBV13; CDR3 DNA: TGTGCCAGCAGCTTGACAGAACCGAACACTGAAGCTTTCTTT; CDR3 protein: CASSLTEPNTEAFF
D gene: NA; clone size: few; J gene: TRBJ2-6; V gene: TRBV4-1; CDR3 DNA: TGCGCCAGCAGCCAAGGAAGCTCTGGGGCCAACGTCCTGACTTTC; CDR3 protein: CASSQGSSGANVLTF
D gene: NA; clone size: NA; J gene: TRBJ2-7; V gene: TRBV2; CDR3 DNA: TGTGCCAGCAGTGAAGCCCCGCTCTACGAGCAGTACTTC; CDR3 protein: CASSEAPLYEQYF
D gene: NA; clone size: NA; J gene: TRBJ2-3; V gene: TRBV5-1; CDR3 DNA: TGCGCCAGCAGCTTGGCGGTCGGGACAGATACGCAGTATTTT; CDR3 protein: CASSLAVGTDTQYF
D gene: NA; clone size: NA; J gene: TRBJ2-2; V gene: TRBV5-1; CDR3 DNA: TGCGCCAGCAGCTTGGGGTTTAGCGCCGGGGAGCTGTTTTTT; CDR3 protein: CASSLGFSAGELFF
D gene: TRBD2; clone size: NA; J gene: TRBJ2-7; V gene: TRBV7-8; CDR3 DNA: TGTGCCAGCAGCTTAGTAAGCGGGAGAAGCGACTACGAGCAGTACTTC; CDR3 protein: CASSLVSGRSDYEQYF
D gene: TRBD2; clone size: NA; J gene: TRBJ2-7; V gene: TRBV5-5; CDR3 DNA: TGTGCCAGCAGCTTGGAGGCTAGCGGGAGCTACGAGCAGTACTTC; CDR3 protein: CASSLEASGSYEQYF
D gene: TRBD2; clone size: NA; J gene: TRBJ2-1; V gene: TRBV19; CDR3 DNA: TGTGCCAGCTCACTGGCGGGGGATTACAATGAGCAGTTCTTC; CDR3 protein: CASSLAGDYNEQFF
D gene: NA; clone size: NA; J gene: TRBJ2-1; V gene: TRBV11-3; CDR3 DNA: TGTGCCAGCAGCAACCCCGGGACTGCTGGATACAATGAGCAGTTCTTC; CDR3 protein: CASSNPGTAGYNEQFF
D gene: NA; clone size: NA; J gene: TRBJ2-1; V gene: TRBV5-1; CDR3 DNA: TGCGCCAGCAGCTTGGCCGTTGGGAAAGAGCAGTTCTTC; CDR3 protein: CASSLAVGKEQFF
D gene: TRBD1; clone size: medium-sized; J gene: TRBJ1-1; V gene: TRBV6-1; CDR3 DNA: TGTGCCAGCAGTGAGCAGGACAGGCCGAACACTGAAGCTTTCTTT; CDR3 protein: CASSEQDRPNTEAFF
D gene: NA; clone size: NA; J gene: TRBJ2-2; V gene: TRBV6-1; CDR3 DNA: TGTGCCAGCGCCCTTAGAGGCTCGAACACCGGGGAGCTGTTTTTT; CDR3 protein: CASALRGSNTGELFF
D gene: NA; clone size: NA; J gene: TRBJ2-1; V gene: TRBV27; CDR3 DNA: TGTGCCAGCAGCGGGCCCTACAATGAGCAGTTCTTC; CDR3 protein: CASSGPYNEQFF
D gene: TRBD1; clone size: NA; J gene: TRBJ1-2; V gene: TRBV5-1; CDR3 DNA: TGCGCCAGCAGCTCAAGCTCGGGACAGGGCCACTATGGCTACACCTTC; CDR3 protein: CASSSSSGQGHYGYTF
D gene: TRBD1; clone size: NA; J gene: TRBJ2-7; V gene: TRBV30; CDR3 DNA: TGTGCCTGGACCCAGGGACAGGGGGCAGGCGAGCAGTACTTC; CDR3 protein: CAWTQGQGAGEQYF
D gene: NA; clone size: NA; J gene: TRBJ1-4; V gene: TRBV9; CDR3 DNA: TGTGCCAGCAGCGTACAGGTTGCAACTAATGAAAAACTGTTTTTT; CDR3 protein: CASSVQVATNEKLFF
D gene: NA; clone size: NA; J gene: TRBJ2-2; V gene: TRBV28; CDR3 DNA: TGTGCCAGCAGTTTAGAACGTCCTGGGAACACCGGGGAGCTGTTTTTT; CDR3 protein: CASSLERPGNTGELFF
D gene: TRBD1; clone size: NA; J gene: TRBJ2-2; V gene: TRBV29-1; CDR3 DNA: TGCAGCGTTGAGGAAAACAGGGGCGGGGAGCTGTTTTTT; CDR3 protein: CSVEENRGGELFF
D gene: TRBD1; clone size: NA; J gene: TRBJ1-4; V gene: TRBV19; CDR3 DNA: TGTGCCAGTAGTTCCCCAGGGGGCGAAGATGAAAAACTGTTTTTT; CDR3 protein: CASSSPGGEDEKLFF
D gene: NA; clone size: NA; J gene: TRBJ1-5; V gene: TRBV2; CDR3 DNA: TGTGCCAGCAGTGATATAAGAGGAAATCAGCCCCAGCATTTT; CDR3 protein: CASSDIRGNQPQHF
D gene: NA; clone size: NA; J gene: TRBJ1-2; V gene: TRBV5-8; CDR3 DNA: TGTGCCAGCAGCGTTCTTGGACAGAGGGTATCGTATGGCTACACCTTC; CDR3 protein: CASSVLGQRVSYGYTF
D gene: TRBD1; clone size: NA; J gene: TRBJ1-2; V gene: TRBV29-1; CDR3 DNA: TGCAGCTCAAACAGGGGAAATCATGGCTACACCTTC; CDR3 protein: CSSNRGNHGYTF
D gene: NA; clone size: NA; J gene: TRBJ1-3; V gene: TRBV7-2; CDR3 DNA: TGTGCCAGCAGCTCGAGGGGGGGAAACACCATATATTTT; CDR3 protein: CASSSRGGNTIYF
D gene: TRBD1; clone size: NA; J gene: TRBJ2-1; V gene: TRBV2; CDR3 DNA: TGTGCCAGCAGTACCCGACAGGGTGGGGAGCAGTTCTTC; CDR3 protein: CASSTRQGGEQFF
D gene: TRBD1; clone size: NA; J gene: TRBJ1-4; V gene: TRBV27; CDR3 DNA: TGTGCCAGCAGTTTAGGGACAGGCGTGAATGAAAAACTGTTTTTT; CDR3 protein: CASSLGTGVNEKLFF
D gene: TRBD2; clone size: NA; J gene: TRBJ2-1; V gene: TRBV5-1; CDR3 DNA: TGCGCCAGCAGCCCCGGACTAGCGATAACCTACAATGAGCAGTTCTTC; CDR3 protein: CASSPGLAITYNEQFF
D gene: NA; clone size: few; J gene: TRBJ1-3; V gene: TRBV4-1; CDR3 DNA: TGCGCCAGCAGCCAAGAAATCAGGACTGGAAACACCATATATTTT; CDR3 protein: CASSQEIRTGNTIYF
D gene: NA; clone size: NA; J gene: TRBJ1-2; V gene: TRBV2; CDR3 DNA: TGTGCCAGCAGTGAAGGGACCAACTATGGCTACACCTTC; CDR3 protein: CASSEGTNYGYTF
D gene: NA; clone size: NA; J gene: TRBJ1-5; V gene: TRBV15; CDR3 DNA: TGTGCCACCAGCAGAGTTCTCGGGGGGGGCAATCAGCCCCAGCATTTT; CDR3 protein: CATSRVLGGGNQPQHF
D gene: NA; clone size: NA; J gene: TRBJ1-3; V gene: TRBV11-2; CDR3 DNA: TGTGCCAGCAGCTTGGGTGGAAACACCATATATTTT; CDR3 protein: CASSLGGNTIYF
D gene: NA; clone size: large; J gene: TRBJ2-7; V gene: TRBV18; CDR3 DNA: TGTGCCAGCTCAGAAACGCGTCCCCCGCCCTACGAGCAGTACTTC; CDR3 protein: CASSETRPPPYEQYF
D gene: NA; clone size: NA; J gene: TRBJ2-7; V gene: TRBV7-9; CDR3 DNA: TGTGCCAGCAGCTTTAGCGGACAGTACTACGAGCAGTACTTC; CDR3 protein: CASSFSGQYYEQYF
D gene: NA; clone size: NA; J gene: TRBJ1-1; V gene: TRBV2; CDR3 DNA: TGTGCCAGCCGGGCAGGGCTTATGAACACTGAAGCTTTCTTT; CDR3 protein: CASRAGLMNTEAFF
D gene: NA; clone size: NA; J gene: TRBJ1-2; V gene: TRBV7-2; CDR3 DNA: TGTGCCAGCAGCTACGTCCCGTCCTCCTATGGCTACACCTTC; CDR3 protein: CASSYVPSSYGYTF
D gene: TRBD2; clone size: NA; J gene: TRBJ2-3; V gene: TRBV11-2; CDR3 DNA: TGTGCCAGCAGCTTAGTAGATCGGACTAGCGGGCCGTCTACGCAGTATTTT; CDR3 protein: CASSLVDRTSGPSTQYF